Below, 16 T cell receptor beta chains from the same sample are listed, as sequenced in a study of T cell responses to AZD1222 COVID-19 vaccine. Libraries were prepared by immunoSEQ multiplex PCR; TCRdb keeps only in-frame clonotypes and omits some of them. The table includes about 100,000 clones, roughly 89% detected once. The sequences come from peripheral blood, collected on day 0 of AZD1222 vaccination. All receptors derive from an adult in good health.

The chain is built from TRBV10-1 and TRBJ2-7; D could derive from TRBD1 or TRBD2 (5 bases each). Trimming removed 6 bases from V and 3 bases from J, with 9 bases in between. Germline V lookup: CDR1 WNHNN, CDR2 SYGVQD (reference sequence). The CDR3 loop spans 12 amino acids. Here the CDR3 DNA reads TGCGCCAGCAGCGAGGGGTTCTACGAGCAGTACTTC. It is translated as CASSEGFYEQYF.

V is TRBV4-1 and J is TRBJ1-2; no reliable D call. CDR1 is MGHRA, CDR2 YSYEKL, per germline. This CDR3 is 15 amino acids long. V lost 2 bases, J lost 6 bases, and 16 bases lay in between. This chain's CDR3 is CASSQPGLLADGYTF. Here the CDR3 DNA reads TGCGCCAGCAGCCAACCGGGTCTCCTGGCGGATGGCTACACCTTC.

The DNA of the CDR3 is TGTGCCAGTAGTATTCAGGGGGTTGGTTCCTACGAGCAGTACTTC. This sequence encodes CASSIQGVGSYEQYF. This sequence joins TRBV19 and TRBJ2-7; 7 nucleotides agree with TRBD1. Germline V gene sequence: CDR1 LNHDA, CDR2 SQIVND (reference sequence). The V segment lost 3 bases and the J segment 1 base; nucleotides outside the gene matches: 6. CDR3 length equals 15 residues.

The chain has TRBV3-1 (or the pseudogene TRBV3-2) and TRBJ1-6, with D tentatively TRBD1 (5 bases). The V end was cut by 1 base, the J end by 0 bases, with 25 bases between. The CDR3 spans 22 residues. Germline CDR1 is LGHDT and CDR2 is YNNKEL (reference sequence). CDR3 loop: CASSQGGTKPLQLCSYNSPLHF. The CDR3 coding sequence is TGTGCCAGCAGCCAAGGCGGGACTAAGCCTCTGCAGCTGTGCTCCTATAATTCACCCCTCCACTTT.

CDR3 sequence: CASSQRSGGNEQFF. DNA for the CDR3: TGTGCCAGCAGCCAAAGATCAGGGGGCAATGAGCAGTTCTTC. J is TRBJ2-1 and V is TRBV3-1 (or the pseudogene TRBV3-2); TRBD1 matches 7 bases. The CDR3 loop spans 14 amino acids. Germline CDR1 and CDR2: LGHDT and YNNKEL (reference sequence). V lost 2 bases and J lost 6; bases outside the gene matches: 4.

The rearrangement uses TRBV5-1 and TRBJ2-3, with a weak D call TRBD2 (7 bases). CDR1 is SGHRS, CDR2 YFSETQ, per germline. Trimming removed 3 bases at V and 7 bases at J, with 24 bases between. CDR3 length: 17 amino acids. CDR3 coding DNA: TGCGCCAGCAGCTCCACAGGGCGGGTCCAGCGGGAAAATACGCAGTATTTT. It translates to CASSSTGRVQRENTQYF. Based on the CDR3 plus reference TRBV5-1 and TRBJ2-3, the full variable domain is KAGVTQTPRYLIKTRGQQVTLSCSPISGHRSVSWYQQTPGQGLQFLFEYFSETQRNKGNFPGRFSGRQFSNSRSEMNVSTLELGDSALYLCASSSTGRVQRENTQYFGPGTRLTVL.

The chain uses TRBV6-1 and TRBJ2-7; 10 bases map to TRBD2. This CDR3 region has 16 residues. Trimming took 4 bases from V and 0 from J; bases not matched to a gene: 6. In germline, CDR1 is MNHNS, CDR2 SASEGT. The CDR3 protein is CASSAPLAGVSYEQYF. The CDR3 DNA sequence: TGTGCCAGCAGTGCTCCCCTAGCGGGGGTCTCCTACGAGCAGTACTTC.

The chain is built from TRBV3-1 (or the pseudogene TRBV3-2) and TRBJ1-2, with D uncertain. Trimming took off 2 bases at V and 7 bases at J, with 17 bases between the two ends. Germline CDR1 is LGHDT and CDR2 is YNNKEL (reference sequence). CDR3 length equals 15 residues. CDR3 sequence reads: CASSQPLGKVSGYTF. The CDR3 nucleotides read TGTGCCAGCAGCCAACCCCTAGGGAAGGTTTCTGGCTACACCTTC.

CDR3 region: CASSQVYTPTGRENGYTF. CDR3 nucleotide sequence: TGCGCCAGCAGCCAAGTGTACACGCCGACAGGGCGTGAGAATGGCTACACCTTC. The gene calls are TRBV4-1 and TRBJ1-2; 7 positions match TRBD1. CDR3 length equals 18 residues. Germline CDR1 reads MGHRA; CDR2 reads YSYEKL. V gave up 1 base and J gave up 6 bases; unmatched junction bases: 17.

This clone was counted once. CDR3 nucleotide sequence: TGTGCCAGCAGCTACCAAGCCTCGACAGATAGCAATCAGCCCCAGCATTTT. Amino acids: CASSYQASTDSNQPQHF. This chain uses TRBV27 with TRBJ1-5; TRBD1 might be the D (5 bases). This CDR3 has 17 amino acids. Trimming took 6 bases from V and 0 from J, leaving 18 bases between them. CDR1 MNHEY and CDR2 SMNVEV come from the germline V gene (reference sequence).

The chain combines TRBV10-3 with TRBJ2-7, with a tentative D call TRBD1 (5 bases). The CDR3 is made up of 12 amino acids. The V end was cut by 6 bases, the J end by 0 bases, with 6 bases between. From germline, CDR1 is ENHRY and CDR2 SYGVKD. CDR3 region: CAIRDTSYEQYF. CDR3 sequence (DNA): TGTGCCATCAGGGACACCTCCTACGAGCAGTACTTC.

The chain employs TRBV6-5 and TRBJ1-1; D ambiguous. Germline CDR1 reads MNHEY; CDR2 reads SVGAGI. This CDR3 contains 15 residues. The germline V and J ends were trimmed by 6 bases and 1 base, with 15 bases remaining between them. CDR3: CASRTPRDGNTEAFF. CDR3 sequence (DNA): TGTGCCAGCAGGACCCCAAGGGATGGGAACACTGAAGCTTTCTTT.

This chain connects TRBV19 to TRBJ2-7, with unresolved D. Germline V gene sequence: CDR1 LNHDA, CDR2 SQIVND (reference sequence). Trimming left V 4 bases short and J 2 bases short, with 12 bases between. The CDR3 runs 14 residues. The CDR3 DNA follows: TGTGCCAGTAGTAAGTGGCCGACGACCTACGAGCAGTACTTC. It codes for CASSKWPTTYEQYF.

The chain carries TRBV6-5 and TRBJ2-7; D assignment may be TRBD1 or TRBD2 (5 bases each). V was trimmed by 7 bases and J by 4 bases, leaving 17 bases between them. CDR1 is MNHEY, CDR2 SVGAGI, per germline. CDR3 length equals 14 residues. The CDR3 nucleotides read TGTGCCAGCACGGGGCGGGTGGGACCTTACGAGCAGTACTTC. The encoded protein is CASTGRVGPYEQYF.

This clone was seen only once. The chain joins TRBV10-2 to TRBJ1-4, with D hard to call. Germline CDR1 WSHSY, CDR2 SAAADI. V shed 3 bases and J shed 10 bases, with 12 bases lying between them. This CDR3 has 13 amino acids. The CDR3 bases are TGCGCCAGCAGTGATTCAGCGGAGGGAAAACTGTTTTTT. This encodes CASSDSAEGKLFF.

As to this clone: At the DNA level, this CDR3 is encoded by other sequences in the same sample as well. The chain carries TRBV5-1 and TRBJ2-2; D remains unclear. The CDR3 has 14 amino acids. Trimming removed 0 bases at V and 5 bases at J, with 8 bases between. The germline gives CDR1 SGHRS, CDR2 YFSETQ. CDR3 bases: TGCGCCAGCAGCTTGGCCCGCGGTACCGGGGAGCTGTTTTTT. Translated: CASSLARGTGELFF.